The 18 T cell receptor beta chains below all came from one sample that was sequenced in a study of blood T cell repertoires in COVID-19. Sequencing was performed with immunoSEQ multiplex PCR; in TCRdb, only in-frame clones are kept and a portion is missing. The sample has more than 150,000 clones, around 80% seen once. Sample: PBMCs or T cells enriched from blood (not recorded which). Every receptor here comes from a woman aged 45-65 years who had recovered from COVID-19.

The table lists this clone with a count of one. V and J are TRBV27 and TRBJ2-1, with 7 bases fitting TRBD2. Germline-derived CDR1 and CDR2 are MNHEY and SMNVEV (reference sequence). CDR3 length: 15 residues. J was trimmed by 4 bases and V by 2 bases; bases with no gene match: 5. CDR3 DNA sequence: TGTGCCAGCAGTTTAGCGGGAGCTTATTACAATGAGCAGTTCTTC. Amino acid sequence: CASSLAGAYYNEQFF.

The CDR3 sequence is CAPWVGTGDQETQYF. CDR3 coding DNA: TGTGCCCCTTGGGTCGGGACAGGGGACCAAGAGACCCAGTACTTC. The chain joins TRBV19 to TRBJ2-5; the match to TRBD1 covers 10 bases. The ends lost 11 bases at V and 0 bases at J; junction bases unmatched: 9. Germline assignment: CDR1 LNHDA and CDR2 SQIVND (reference sequence). The CDR3 has 15 amino acids. Complete variable domain (other parts from reference TRBV19 and TRBJ2-5): DGGITQSPKYLFRKEGQNVTLSCEQNLNHDAMYWYRQDPGQGLRLIYYSQIVNDFQKGDIAEGYSVSREKKESFPLTVTSAQKNPTAFYLCAPWVGTGDQETQYFGPGTRLLVL.

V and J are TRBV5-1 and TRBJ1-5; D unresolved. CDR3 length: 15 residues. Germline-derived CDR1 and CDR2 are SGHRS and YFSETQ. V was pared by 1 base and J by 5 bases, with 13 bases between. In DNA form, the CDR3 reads TGCGCCAGCAGCTTGTCCCCGGGCGGGTATCAGCCCCAGCATTTT. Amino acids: CASSLSPGGYQPQHF.

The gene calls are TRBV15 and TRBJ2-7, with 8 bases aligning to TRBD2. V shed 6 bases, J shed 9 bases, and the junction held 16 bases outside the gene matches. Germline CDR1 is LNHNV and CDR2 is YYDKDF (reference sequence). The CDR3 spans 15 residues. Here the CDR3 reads CATSTGAGVPHWQYF. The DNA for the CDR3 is TGTGCCACCAGTACCGGAGCGGGAGTACCCCACTGGCAGTACTTC.

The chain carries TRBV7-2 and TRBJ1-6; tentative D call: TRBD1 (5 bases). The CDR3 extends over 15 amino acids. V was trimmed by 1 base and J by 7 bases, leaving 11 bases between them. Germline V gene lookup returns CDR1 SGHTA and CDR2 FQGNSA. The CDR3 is CASSLGQSENSPLHF. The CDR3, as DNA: TGTGCCAGCAGCTTAGGACAGTCGGAGAATTCACCCCTCCACTTT.

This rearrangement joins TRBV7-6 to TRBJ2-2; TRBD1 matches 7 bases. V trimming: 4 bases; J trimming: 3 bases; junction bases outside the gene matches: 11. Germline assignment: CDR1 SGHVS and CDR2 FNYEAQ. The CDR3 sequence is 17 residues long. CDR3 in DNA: TGTGCCAGCAGCTCAACAGGGGTCGCGACCTACACCGGGGAGCTGTTTTTT. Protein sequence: CASSSTGVATYTGELFF.

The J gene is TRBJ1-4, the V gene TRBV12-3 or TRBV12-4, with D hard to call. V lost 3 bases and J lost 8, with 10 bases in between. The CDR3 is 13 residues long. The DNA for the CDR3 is TGTGCCAGCAGTTTGGTCTGGAGGGAAAAACTGTTTTTT. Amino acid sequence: CASSLVWREKLFF.

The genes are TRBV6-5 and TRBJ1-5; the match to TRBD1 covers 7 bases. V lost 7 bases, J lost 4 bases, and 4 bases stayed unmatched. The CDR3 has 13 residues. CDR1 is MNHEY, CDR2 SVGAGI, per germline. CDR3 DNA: TGTGCCAGCATACAGACAGGGAATCAGCCCCAGCATTTT. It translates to CASIQTGNQPQHF.

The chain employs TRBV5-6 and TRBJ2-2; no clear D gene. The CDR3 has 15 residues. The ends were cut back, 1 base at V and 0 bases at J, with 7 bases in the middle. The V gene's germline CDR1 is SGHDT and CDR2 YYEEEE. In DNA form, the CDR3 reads TGTGCCAGCAGCTTGCGTCTATCGAACACCGGGGAGCTGTTTTTT. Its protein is CASSLRLSNTGELFF.

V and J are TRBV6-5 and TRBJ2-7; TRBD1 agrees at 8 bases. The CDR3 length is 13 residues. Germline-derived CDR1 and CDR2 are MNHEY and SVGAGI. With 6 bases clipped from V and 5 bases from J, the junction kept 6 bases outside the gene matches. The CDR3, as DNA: TGTGCCAGCAGACCAGACAGGGGTCACGAGCAGTACTTC. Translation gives CASRPDRGHEQYF.

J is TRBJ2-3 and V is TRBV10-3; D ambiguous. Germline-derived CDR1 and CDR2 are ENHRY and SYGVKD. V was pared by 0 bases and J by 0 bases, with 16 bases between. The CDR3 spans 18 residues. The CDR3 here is CAISESTPTHTSTDTQYF. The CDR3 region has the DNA TGTGCCATCAGTGAGTCGACTCCCACCCATACTAGCACAGATACGCAGTATTTT.

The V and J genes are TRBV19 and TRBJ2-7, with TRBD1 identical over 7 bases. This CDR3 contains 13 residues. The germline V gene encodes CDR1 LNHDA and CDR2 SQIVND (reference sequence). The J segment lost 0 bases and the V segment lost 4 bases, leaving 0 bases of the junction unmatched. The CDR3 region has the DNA TGTGCCAGTAGTACAGGGGGCTCCTACGAGCAGTACTTC. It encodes CASSTGGSYEQYF.

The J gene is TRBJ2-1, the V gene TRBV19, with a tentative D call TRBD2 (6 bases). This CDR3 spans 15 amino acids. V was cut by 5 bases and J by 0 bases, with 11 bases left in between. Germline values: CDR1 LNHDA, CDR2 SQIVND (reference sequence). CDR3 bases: TGTGCCAGTAGTCGCGGACTATACTCCTACAATGAGCAGTTCTTC. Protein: CASSRGLYSYNEQFF.

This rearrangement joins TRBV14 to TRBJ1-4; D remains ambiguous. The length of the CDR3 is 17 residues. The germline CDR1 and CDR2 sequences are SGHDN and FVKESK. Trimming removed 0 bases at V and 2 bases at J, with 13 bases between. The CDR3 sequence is CASSQESLLVTNEKLFF. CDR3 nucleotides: TGTGCCAGCAGCCAAGAAAGCCTTCTTGTTACTAATGAAAAACTGTTTTTT.

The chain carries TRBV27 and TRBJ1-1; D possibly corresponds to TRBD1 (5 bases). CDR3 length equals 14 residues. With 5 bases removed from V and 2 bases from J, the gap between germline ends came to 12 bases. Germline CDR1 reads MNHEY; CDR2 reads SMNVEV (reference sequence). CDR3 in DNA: TGTGCCAGCAGTAACCCAGGGTATAACACTGAAGCTTTCTTT. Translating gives CASSNPGYNTEAFF.

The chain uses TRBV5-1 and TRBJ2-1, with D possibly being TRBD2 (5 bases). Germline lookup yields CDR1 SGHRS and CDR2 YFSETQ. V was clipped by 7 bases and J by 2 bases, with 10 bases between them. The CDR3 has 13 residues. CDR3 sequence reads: CASAGLTYNEQFF. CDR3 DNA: TGCGCCAGCGCCGGACTCACCTACAATGAGCAGTTCTTC.

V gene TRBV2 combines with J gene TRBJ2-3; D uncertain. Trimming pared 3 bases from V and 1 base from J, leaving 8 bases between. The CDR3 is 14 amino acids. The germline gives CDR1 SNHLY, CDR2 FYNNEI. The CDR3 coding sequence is TGTGCCAGCAGTGAGGTCAGGCGCACAGATACGCAGTATTTT. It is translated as CASSEVRRTDTQYF.

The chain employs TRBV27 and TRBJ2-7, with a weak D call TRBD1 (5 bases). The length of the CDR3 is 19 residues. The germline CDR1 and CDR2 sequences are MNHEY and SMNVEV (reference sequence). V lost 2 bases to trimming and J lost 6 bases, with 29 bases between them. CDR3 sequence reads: CASSLALDTMSPTVAEQYF. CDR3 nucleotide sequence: TGTGCCAGCAGTTTAGCCCTGGACACTATGAGTCCCACCGTTGCCGAGCAGTACTTC.